A single sample is the source of the 11 T cell receptor beta chains below, sequenced in a study of cytomegalovirus exposure and HLA in healthy donors. Amplification used 60 Vbeta primers and 13 Jbeta primers. Profiling relied on immunoSEQ multiplex PCR, and the TCRdb table lists in-frame clones only, not all of them. This table holds 150,000 or so clones, approximately 79% found once. Specimen: PBMCs. The receptors were sampled from a man younger than 35 in good health and CMV-seropositive.

The genes are TRBV29-1 and TRBJ2-3, with D possibly matching TRBD2 (6 bases). V lost 7 bases and J lost 2, with 10 bases in between. CDR3 size: 12 residues. Germline V lookup: CDR1 SQVTM, CDR2 ANQGSEA. CDR3 region: CSGRGATDTQYF. The CDR3 DNA reads as TGCAGCGGGCGGGGTGCCACAGATACGCAGTATTTT.

The rearrangement joins TRBV10-3 to TRBJ2-1; 16 bases are a match to TRBD2. Per germline, CDR1 ENHRY and CDR2 SYGVKD. The CDR3 is 16 residues long. Unmatched junction bases numbered 6, after V lost 6 bases and J lost 7 bases. This chain's CDR3 is CAISGTSGRDINEQFF. Written as DNA, the CDR3 is TGTGCCATCAGCGGGACTAGCGGGAGGGACATTAATGAGCAGTTCTTC.

This clone came up once. The chain carries TRBV5-5 and TRBJ1-2; TRBD1 matches 8 bases. This CDR3 spans 15 amino acids. Per the germline V gene, CDR1 is SGHKS and CDR2 is YYEKEE (reference sequence). The V segment lost 1 base and the J segment 3 bases; nucleotides outside the gene matches: 5. CDR3 DNA sequence: TGTGCCAGCAGCTTGATGGGACAGGAATACTATGGCTACACCTTC. Residues: CASSLMGQEYYGYTF.

This chain uses TRBV28 with TRBJ1-5; D might be TRBD1 (5 bases). Trimming stripped 11 bases from V and 0 bases from J, with 20 bases between. CDR1 and CDR2 (germline): MDHEN, SYDVKM. The CDR3 sequence is 16 residues long. The CDR3 loop is CAQEVQGIYSNQPQHF. The CDR3 nucleotides read TGTGCCCAGGAAGTGCAGGGCATTTATAGCAATCAGCCCCAGCATTTT.

J is TRBJ1-5 and V is TRBV6-5; 8 bases map to TRBD1. This CDR3 has 13 amino acids. V lost 5 bases to trimming and J lost 6 bases; unmatched junction nucleotides: 3. Germline V gene sequence: CDR1 MNHEY, CDR2 SVGAGI. The DNA for the CDR3 is TGTGCCAGCAGTCGGACAGGGCGTCAGCCCCAGCATTTT. This encodes CASSRTGRQPQHF.

The V gene is TRBV5-4, the J gene TRBJ2-7; D is ambiguous. Germline CDR1 reads SGHNT; CDR2 reads YYREEE (reference sequence). The CDR3 runs 13 residues. V dropped 0 bases and J dropped 0 bases, with 4 bases sitting between them. The DNA of the CDR3 is TGTGCCAGCAGCTTGGGCTACTCCTACGAGCAGTACTTC. Translating gives CASSLGYSYEQYF.

In the case of this clone: Additional DNA sequences in this sample encode the identical CDR3. This rearrangement joins TRBV13 to TRBJ1-3; D uncertain. Looked up from germline, CDR1 is PRHDT and CDR2 is FYEKMQ (reference sequence). The CDR3 extends over 15 amino acids. Trimming left V 2 bases short and J 0 bases short, with 8 bases between. The CDR3 here is CASSLRGSSGNTIYF. The CDR3 nucleotides are TGTGCCAGCAGCTTACGAGGTAGCTCTGGAAACACCATATATTTT.

CDR3 in amino acids: CASSEQGGTEAFF. CDR3 in DNA: TGTGCCAGCAGCGAGCAGGGTGGGACTGAAGCTTTCTTT. The chain carries TRBV9 and TRBJ1-1; D may be TRBD1 (5 bases). Trimming stripped 3 bases from V and 5 bases from J, with 11 bases between. This CDR3 contains 13 residues. The germline CDR1 and CDR2 sequences are SGDLS and YYNGEE.

V is TRBV27 and J is TRBJ2-7; D may be TRBD2 (5 bases). Germline assignment: CDR1 MNHEY and CDR2 SMNVEV (reference sequence). The CDR3 loop spans 15 amino acids. V lost 7 bases, J lost 4 bases, and 20 bases lay in between. The CDR3 is CASNTARTGLYEQYF. In DNA, the CDR3 is TGTGCCAGCAATACAGCTCGTACGGGGTTGTACGAGCAGTACTTC.

The chain joins TRBV29-1 to TRBJ1-1; D is ambiguous. The CDR3 consists of 15 residues. Trimming shortened V by 3 bases and J by 0 bases, and 14 bases separated the two germline ends. Germline assignment: CDR1 SQVTM and CDR2 ANQGSEA. The CDR3 DNA is TGCAGCGTTGATTTCCGACAAACCATGAACACTGAAGCTTTCTTT. Amino acids: CSVDFRQTMNTEAFF.

The chain links TRBV7-2 to TRBJ2-5, with 8 bases matching TRBD2. The germline V gene encodes CDR1 SGHTA and CDR2 FQGNSA. The CDR3 consists of 12 residues. The ends lost 10 bases at V and 1 base at J; junction bases unmatched: 2. This CDR3 is CAIRGGQETQYF. The DNA of the CDR3 is TGTGCCATCCGGGGGGGCCAAGAGACCCAGTACTTC.